One and the same sample provided the 26 T cell receptor beta chains below, sequenced in a study of T cells in tumors after PD-1 blockade. Only in-frame clones appear in the TCRdb table, and some are missing; sequencing was by immunoSEQ multiplex PCR. This sample has around 60,000 clones, with roughly 75% found just once. The sequences come from PBMCs, collected before anti-PD-1 treatment. The receptors originated from a human donor with basal cell carcinoma.

The gene calls are TRBV3-1 (or the pseudogene TRBV3-2) and TRBJ2-1; D may be TRBD2 (7 bases). This CDR3 contains 15 residues. Germline-derived CDR1 and CDR2 are LGHDT and YNNKEL (reference sequence). V lost 2 bases and J 2 bases, leaving 10 bases between the germline ends. The CDR3 is CASSQSGGPYNEQFF. For the CDR3, the DNA is TGTGCCAGCAGCCAATCCGGGGGGCCCTACAATGAGCAGTTCTTC.

The chain links TRBV11-3 to TRBJ1-4; possible D gene TRBD1, 5 bases. The CDR3 contains 15 residues. CDR1 is SGHNT, CDR2 YENEEA, per germline. V was shortened by 5 bases and J by 5 bases, with 15 bases between the two germline ends. The DNA of the CDR3 is TGTGCCAGCAGCCTTGGGTCGGGGGGAAATGAAAAACTGTTTTTT. This sequence encodes CASSLGSGGNEKLFF.

V and J are TRBV5-8 and TRBJ1-6; D ambiguous. This CDR3 contains 14 residues. The germline V gene has CDR1 SGHTS and CDR2 YDEGEE. The ends were cut back, 1 base at V and 7 bases at J, with 9 bases in the middle. The CDR3 here is CASSLLMGNSPLHF. As DNA, the CDR3 is TGTGCCAGCAGCTTGCTCATGGGAAATTCACCCCTCCACTTT.

V gene TRBV30 combines with J gene TRBJ2-7; D perhaps matches TRBD2 (5 bases). There are 12 residues in the CDR3. Germline V CDR1 and CDR2: GTSNPN, SVGIG (reference sequence). The V gene lost 2 bases and the J gene lost 2 bases, with 7 bases spanning the gap. In nucleotides, the CDR3 is TGTGCCTGGAGTACCGGGGCCTACGAGCAGTACTTC. Protein product: CAWSTGAYEQYF.

J is TRBJ1-5 and V is TRBV19, with D possibly being TRBD1 (5 bases). CDR3 size: 15 residues. Germline V gene sequence: CDR1 LNHDA, CDR2 SQIVND (reference sequence). Trimming took 5 bases from V and 0 from J, leaving 11 bases between them. Here the CDR3 DNA reads TGTGCCAGTAGTCAGGGATACTATAGCAATCAGCCCCAGCATTTT. Translated: CASSQGYYSNQPQHF.

The chain uses TRBV30 and TRBJ1-5; D is unresolved. Germline CDR1 reads GTSNPN; CDR2 reads SVGIG (reference sequence). The CDR3 contains 13 residues. Trimming left V 1 base short and J 5 bases short, with 9 bases between. CDR3 sequence (DNA): TGTGCCTGGAGTGCTCATAATTATCAGCCCCAGCATTTT. This translates into CAWSAHNYQPQHF. Supplemented by reference TRBV30 and TRBJ1-5, the full variable domain reads SQTIHQWPATLVQPVGSPLSLECTVEGTSNPNLYWYRQAAGRGLQLLFYSVGIGQISSEVPQNLSASRPQDRQFILSSKKLLLSDSGFYLCAWSAHNYQPQHFGDGTRLSIL.

The chain combines TRBV7-2 with TRBJ1-1; 7 nucleotides align to TRBD1. The V segment lost 4 bases and the J segment 5 bases; nucleotides outside the gene matches: 7. Germline V gene data show CDR1 as SGHTA and CDR2 as FQGNSA. There are 14 residues in the CDR3. This chain's CDR3 is CASSSYRGYTEAFF. The CDR3 DNA reads TGTGCCAGCAGCTCCTACAGGGGTTATACTGAAGCTTTCTTT.

V gene TRBV6-6 combines with J gene TRBJ1-1; D remains unclear. The CDR3 is 12 amino acids. Germline lookup yields CDR1 MNHNY and CDR2 SVGAGI (reference sequence). V lost 6 bases to trimming and J lost 3 bases, with 8 bases between them. The CDR3 sequence: CASSRVDTEAFF. CDR3 DNA sequence: TGTGCCAGCAGCCGGGTGGACACTGAAGCTTTCTTT.

The chain is built from TRBV3-1 (or the pseudogene TRBV3-2) and TRBJ2-1; 7 bases align to TRBD2. CDR1 and CDR2 (germline): LGHDT, YNNKEL (reference sequence). J lost 12 bases, V lost 2 bases, and 22 bases had no gene match. CDR3 size: 18 residues. CDR3 coding DNA: TGTGCCAGCAGCCAATCTGGAGCGGGGCCGCGTCGGACAATGGCGCAGTTCTTC. Protein: CASSQSGAGPRRTMAQFF.

This clone was picked up a small number of times. The chain links TRBV4-2 to TRBJ1-6; 9 nucleotides line up with TRBD1. CDR1 is LGHNA and CDR2 is YNFKEQ in the germline V gene. Losses at the gene ends were 5 bases for V and 7 bases for J; bases not matched to a gene: 6. CDR3 length: 15 residues. The CDR3 protein is CASSSRQGGNSPLHF. Here the CDR3 DNA reads TGTGCCAGCAGCTCCCGACAGGGGGGGAATTCACCCCTCCACTTT.

This clone was observed a few times. The CDR3 coding sequence is TGTGCCAGCAGTCGCCTGGACAGTAACTATGGCTACACCTTC. Protein: CASSRLDSNYGYTF. The chain combines TRBV6-5 with TRBJ1-2, with D maybe TRBD1 (6 bases). Trimming took off 5 bases at V and 1 base at J, with 11 bases between the two ends. This CDR3 comprises 14 residues. Germline-derived CDR1 and CDR2 are MNHEY and SVGAGI.

This clone was observed a handful of times. CDR3 DNA: TGTGCCACCGGGACAGAGGGCACAGATACGCAGTATTTT. The encoded protein is CATGTEGTDTQYF. The chain carries TRBV24-1 and TRBJ2-3, with 7 nucleotides matching TRBD1. V trimming: 9 bases; J trimming: 1 base; junction bases outside the gene matches: 3. The germline gives CDR1 KGHDR, CDR2 SFDVKD. The CDR3 sequence is 13 residues long.

V and J are TRBV9 and TRBJ2-1, with D possibly being TRBD1 or TRBD2 (5 bases each). The ends were cut back, 3 bases at V and 8 bases at J, with 18 bases in the middle. This CDR3 is 15 amino acids long. CDR1 SGDLS and CDR2 YYNGEE come from the germline V gene. The CDR3 reads CASSAGVGVGDEQFF. CDR3 nucleotides: TGTGCCAGCAGCGCCGGAGTGGGGGTGGGGGATGAGCAGTTCTTC.

The chain joins TRBV5-1 to TRBJ2-3; the D gene is possibly TRBD1 (5 bases). The CDR3 contains 15 residues. Germline values: CDR1 SGHRS, CDR2 YFSETQ. The germline V and J ends were trimmed by 1 base and 2 bases, with 11 bases remaining between them. This CDR3 is CASSLRGTATDTQYF. For the CDR3, the DNA is TGCGCCAGCAGCTTGAGGGGTACGGCCACAGATACGCAGTATTTT.

The chain has TRBV7-2 and TRBJ2-5, with a possible D match to TRBD1 (6 bases). Germline V CDR1 and CDR2: SGHTA, FQGNSA. V dropped 5 bases and J dropped 5 bases, with 18 bases sitting between them. The CDR3 consists of 15 residues. CDR3 sequence: CASSEWTAQAETQYF. The CDR3 DNA follows: TGTGCCAGCAGCGAGTGGACAGCCCAGGCGGAGACCCAGTACTTC.

The chain couples TRBV29-1 to TRBJ2-1; D is uncertain. V was cut by 0 bases and J by 6 bases, with 12 bases left in between. The CDR3 extends over 14 amino acids. The germline V gene has CDR1 SQVTM and CDR2 ANQGSEA. The CDR3 bases are TGCAGCGTTGAAGACAGTCGCGTTTCCAATGAGCAGTTCTTC. Residues: CSVEDSRVSNEQFF.

A few counts support this clone. The chain joins TRBV10-1 to TRBJ1-1; D remains unclear. Per the germline V gene, CDR1 is WNHNN and CDR2 is SYGVQD (reference sequence). The CDR3 is 14 amino acids. V shed 5 bases and J shed 5 bases, with 15 bases lying between them. The CDR3 DNA sequence: TGCGCCAGCAGTCCAGGTGGAATGGGTACTGAAGCTTTCTTT. Translated: CASSPGGMGTEAFF.

The CDR3 sequence: CASGTVNSPLHF. DNA of the CDR3: TGTGCCAGCGGGACAGTCAATTCACCCCTCCACTTT. The chain is built from TRBV3-1 (or the pseudogene TRBV3-2) and TRBJ1-6, with 7 bases that match TRBD1. This CDR3 comprises 12 residues. CDR1 and CDR2 from the germline V gene are LGHDT and YNNKEL (reference sequence). The V gene end was trimmed by 8 bases and the J gene end by 7 bases; junction bases not matched to a gene: 2.

The chain couples TRBV10-3 to TRBJ1-1, with D maybe TRBD1 (6 bases). CDR1 ENHRY and CDR2 SYGVKD come from the germline V gene. Trimming removed 5 bases at V and 2 bases at J, with 12 bases between. This CDR3 region has 14 residues. The CDR3, as DNA: TGTGCCATCAGTTTGGACAGACTTAACACTGAAGCTTTCTTT. Its translation: CAISLDRLNTEAFF.

The chain links TRBV6-5 to TRBJ1-2; the match to TRBD1 covers 9 bases. Unmatched junction bases numbered 11, after V lost 3 bases and J lost 6 bases. The CDR3 runs 16 residues. Germline values: CDR1 MNHEY, CDR2 SVGAGI. The CDR3 DNA follows: TGTGCCAGCAGTTATTTCGGGACAGGGCTGAAGGATGGCTACACCTTC. Translation: CASSYFGTGLKDGYTF.

V gene TRBV6-6 combines with J gene TRBJ2-7; perhaps TRBD2 as D (7 bases). Trimming removed 0 bases at V and 6 bases at J, with 15 bases between. The CDR3 runs to 15 residues. The germline gives CDR1 MNHNY, CDR2 SVGAGI (reference sequence). CDR3 bases: TGTGCCAGCAGTTACTCGTCACGCGGGGGCCTCGAGCAGTACTTC. It encodes CASSYSSRGGLEQYF.

This chain uses TRBV29-1 with TRBJ2-5, with 7 bases aligning to TRBD2. Germline lookup yields CDR1 SQVTM and CDR2 ANQGSEA. Trimming took 3 bases from V and 3 from J; bases not matched to a gene: 13. This CDR3 region has 16 residues. CDR3 nucleotide sequence: TGCAGCGTTGAGCTAGCGGATCAACCGGTAAAAGAGACCCAGTACTTC. Protein sequence: CSVELADQPVKETQYF.

The chain links TRBV18 to TRBJ2-1; TRBD2 aligns across 10 bases. V gave up 1 base and J gave up 2 bases; unmatched junction bases: 8. Looked up from germline, CDR1 is KGHSH and CDR2 is LQKENI. There are 18 residues in the CDR3. CDR3 residues: CASSPQVTSGTTYNEQFF. As DNA, the CDR3 is TGTGCCAGCTCACCACAGGTTACTAGCGGGACTACCTACAATGAGCAGTTCTTC. Looking up the rest from reference TRBV18 and TRBJ2-1 gives the full variable domain: NAGVMQNPRHLVRRRGQEARLRCSPMKGHSHVYWYRQLPEEGLKFMVYLQKENIIDESGMPKERFSAEFPKEGPSILRIQQVVRGDSAAYFCASSPQVTSGTTYNEQFFGPGTRLTVL.

The chain links TRBV5-1 to TRBJ1-1; 7 positions match TRBD1. With V trimmed by 3 bases and J by 5 bases, 7 bases remained unmatched. The CDR3 sequence is 14 residues long. Looked up from germline, CDR1 is SGHRS and CDR2 is YFSETQ. The DNA of the CDR3 is TGCGCCAGCAGCTACGGACAGGAGGAGACTGAAGCTTTCTTT. Translation: CASSYGQEETEAFF.

The V gene is TRBV6-5, the J gene TRBJ1-1; D remains unclear. The V end lost 6 bases, the J end lost 3 bases, and 8 bases lay between the germline ends. The CDR3 totals 12 residues. In germline, CDR1 is MNHEY, CDR2 SVGAGI. In DNA form, the CDR3 reads TGTGCCAGCAGGTTGGACTACACTGAAGCTTTCTTT. This encodes CASRLDYTEAFF.

The chain couples TRBV28 to TRBJ1-4; unclear D gene. V was clipped by 6 bases and J by 0 bases, with 11 bases between them. Looked up from germline, CDR1 is MDHEN and CDR2 is SYDVKM. CDR3 length: 15 residues. The CDR3 here is CASSPDGTTNEKLFF. The CDR3 DNA reads TGTGCCAGCAGCCCCGACGGAACAACTAATGAAAAACTGTTTTTT.